Listed below are T cell receptor beta chains from one sample, sequenced in a study of blood T cells in healthy people across ages. TCRdb used MiXCR to reprocess the 5' RACE reads, holding one entry per CDR3 protein. The sample contains about a million distinct CDR3 sequences, approximately 50% of which appear only once. Material: blood. The source is a woman aged 60-70 years in good health. CDR3s include the opening cysteine and the closing phenylalanine or tryptophan. D genes are given only for firm matches. Size is stated for part of the rows, as once, few or many counts, or as a class when the clone is expanded.

clone_size,j_call,v_call,d_call,cdr3_nt,cdr3_aa
NA,TRBJ1-2,TRBV7-3,NA,TGTGCCAGCAGCTTAAAGGGGGGGGCAGGGTCCCCCCATGGCTACACCTTC,CASSLKGGAGSPHGYTF
NA,TRBJ1-6,TRBV20-1,NA,TGCAGTGGACTTGTTCTCGAGAATTCACCCCTCCACTTT,CSGLVLENSPLHF
many,TRBJ2-4,TRBV21-1,NA,TGTGCCAGCAGCAAAGAAGAATCAGTCGCCAAAAACATTCAGTACTTC,CASSKEESVAKNIQYF
NA,TRBJ1-1,TRBV7-2,NA,TGTGCCAGCAGCTCTCCTTCTAGAGGCACTGAAGCTTTCTTT,CASSSPSRGTEAFF
NA,TRBJ2-1,TRBV12-3/TRBV12-4,NA,TGTGCCAGCAGTCAACCGAGACCGAACAATGAGCAGTTCTTC,CASSQPRPNNEQFF
NA,TRBJ2-3,TRBV12-5,TRBD2,TGTGCTAGTGGTTTGGTACTTGGACTAGCGGAAAAGGCAGATACGCAGTATTTT,CASGLVLGLAEKADTQYF
NA,TRBJ2-7,TRBV27,TRBD1,TGTGCCAGCAGTTCGACCGGGACAGGACGCGAGCAGTACTTC,CASSSTGTGREQYF
NA,TRBJ2-7,TRBV11-2,NA,TGTGCCAGCAGCTTAGATTCGAGTAGCAAATTTTCCTACGAGCAGTACTTC,CASSLDSSSKFSYEQYF
NA,TRBJ1-5,TRBV4-3,NA,TGCGCCAGCAGCCAAGGGGTCGGGCAGCCCCTGCATTTT,CASSQGVGQPLHF
NA,TRBJ1-1,TRBV29-1,NA,TGCAGCGTAAAGGGAGGGAGGAAGGACACTGAAGCTTTCTTT,CSVKGGRKDTEAFF
NA,TRBJ2-2,TRBV9,TRBD1,TGTGCCGGCAGCGCGAGGGGGACAGGGGCCGTTAGCGGGATAGACACCGGGGAGCTGTTTTTT,CAGSARGTGAVSGIDTGELFF
NA,TRBJ2-3,TRBV7-2,NA,TGTGCCAGCAGCACCAACTACGGAGATACGCAGTATTTT,CASSTNYGDTQYF
few,TRBJ2-3,TRBV7-2,NA,TGTGCCAGCGGAGGGGGTAGCGTCACAGATACGCAGTATTTT,CASGGGSVTDTQYF
NA,TRBJ1-2,TRBV12-3/TRBV12-4,NA,TGTGCCAGCAGTCTACAGGGAGTCTATGGCTACACCTTC,CASSLQGVYGYTF
few,TRBJ2-3,TRBV29-1,TRBD2,TGCAGCGTTGCGGGGACTAGCGGGACCTTCACAGATACGCAGTATTTT,CSVAGTSGTFTDTQYF
NA,TRBJ2-6,TRBV20-1,NA,TGCAGTGCTAGAGATGAAGAGGGACCTGGGGCCAACGTCCTGACTTTC,CSARDEEGPGANVLTF
NA,TRBJ2-7,TRBV29-1,TRBD1,TGCAGCGTTCAGGGGGCAGGTTTCTACGAGCAGTACTTC,CSVQGAGFYEQYF
NA,TRBJ1-5,TRBV18,NA,TGTGCCAGCTCACCACCGGTGACCGTCCTCCCACGAAACATCAATCAGCCCCAGCATTTT,CASSPPVTVLPRNINQPQHF
NA,TRBJ2-5,TRBV29-1,NA,TGCAGCGTTGAAGTCCGGGCCCGGGGAGAGACCCAGTACTTC,CSVEVRARGETQYF
NA,TRBJ2-7,TRBV20-1,TRBD2,TGCAGTGCCCTCGGACTAGCGGGAGGACCCTACGAGCAGTACTTC,CSALGLAGGPYEQYF
NA,TRBJ2-7,TRBV4-1,TRBD1,TGCGCCAGCAGCCCCCAGACAGGGACCTCCTACGAGCAGTACTTC,CASSPQTGTSYEQYF
few,TRBJ2-7,TRBV21-1,NA,TGTGCCAGCAGCACCCCGGGGCACTTTAAAGGCTACGAGCAGTACTTC,CASSTPGHFKGYEQYF
NA,TRBJ2-7,TRBV20-1,TRBD2,TGCAGTGCTCAGATTAGCGGGAGACTGGATGAGCAGTACTTC,CSAQISGRLDEQYF
NA,TRBJ2-3,TRBV20-1,NA,TGCAGTGCTAAGACAACGAGCACAGATACGCAGTATTTT,CSAKTTSTDTQYF
few,TRBJ1-1,TRBV3-1,NA,TGTGCCAGCTGGGGGAACACTGAAGCTTTCTTT,CASWGNTEAFF
NA,TRBJ2-3,TRBV30,TRBD1,TGTGCCTGGAGTCCCGGACAGGGAACAGATACGCAGTATTTT,CAWSPGQGTDTQYF